In this sample, the clone carrying this TCR beta chain turned up once. No antigen is known for it. The sample comes from a study of T cell responses to AZD1222 COVID-19 vaccine. The CDR3 is made up of 18 amino acids. Trimming took 0 bases from V and 2 from J; bases not matched to a gene: 10. Germline loops: CDR1 MGHRA, CDR2 YSYEKL. The study's findings and limits: Among the donors, most were white British and more were female, and clonal diversity was possibly underestimated. Unmutated variant regions are reportedly targeted by nearly half of spike-specific TCRs. It was only after the peak T cell response that any repertoires were sampled.

Generated by immunoSEQ multiplex PCR, the TCRdb table keeps only in-frame clones and is missing some. The sample lists roughly 200,000 clones; roughly nine tenths were seen once. This TCR came from an adult who received the AZD1222 COVID-19 vaccine. The sample in question was peripheral blood, obtained 28 days after the second AZD1222 dose. V usage is TRBV4-1 and J usage is TRBJ2-3; 8 positions match TRBD2. The CDR3 spells CASSQEVGASGHTDTQYF. Written as DNA, the CDR3 is TGCGCCAGCAGCCAAGAGGTGGGGGCTAGCGGGCACACAGATACGCAGTATTTT.